The 32 T cell receptor beta chains below come from one sample, sequenced in a study of blood T cell repertoires in COVID-19. Only in-frame clones appear in the TCRdb table, and some are missing; sequencing was by immunoSEQ multiplex PCR. The sample has 650,000 to 800,000 clones, around 90% seen once. Sequences were obtained from peripheral blood. These receptors all come from a woman aged 18-29 years with acute or convalescent COVID-19.

The genes are TRBV4-2 and TRBJ1-2; D is undetermined. The CDR3 runs to 14 residues. CDR1 is LGHNA and CDR2 is YNFKEQ in the germline V gene. Trimming cost V 1 base and J 4 bases, with 10 bases left between them. The chain's CDR3 is CASSQGTGIYGYTF. The DNA of the CDR3 is TGTGCCAGCAGCCAAGGGACGGGAATCTATGGCTACACCTTC.

This rearrangement joins TRBV5-5 to TRBJ2-7; 8 positions agree with TRBD1. Trimming at V came to 4 bases and at J to 2 bases, leaving 8 bases not matched to a gene. This CDR3 spans 15 amino acids. Germline CDR1 and CDR2: SGHKS and YYEKEE (reference sequence). The CDR3: CASSVAGTGPYEQYF. CDR3 DNA sequence: TGTGCCAGCAGCGTCGCCGGGACAGGCCCCTACGAGCAGTACTTC.

This clone has only one observation. This chain joins TRBV6-5 and TRBJ1-1; 7 bases agree with TRBD1. The CDR3 totals 16 residues. After removal of 2 bases from V and 6 bases from J, the junction contained 12 bases not matched to a gene. Per germline, CDR1 MNHEY and CDR2 SVGAGI. This CDR3 reads CASSYGTTGMRAEAFF. Written as DNA, the CDR3 is TGTGCCAGCAGTTACGGGACGACAGGGATGAGAGCTGAAGCTTTCTTT.

V usage is TRBV7-2 and J usage is TRBJ1-4; TRBD1 matches 8 bases. The V gene's germline CDR1 is SGHTA and CDR2 FQGNSA. V lost 3 bases and J lost 7; bases outside the gene matches: 4. The CDR3 extends over 14 amino acids. The CDR3, as DNA: TGTGCCAGCAGCTTGAGACAGGGGCGTGAAAAACTGTTTTTT. This encodes CASSLRQGREKLFF.

This chain joins TRBV4-1 and TRBJ1-2; maybe TRBD1 (5 bases). CDR1 and CDR2 from the germline V gene are MGHRA and YSYEKL. V lost 1 base to trimming and J lost 8 bases, with 14 bases between them. The CDR3 spans 14 residues. The CDR3 protein is CASSQVDGAGGYTF. As DNA, the CDR3 is TGCGCCAGCAGCCAAGTGGATGGGGCAGGAGGCTACACCTTC.

The CDR3 DNA follows: TGCGCCAGCAGCTTGGAGGCAGGCCTTTGGAATGAGCAGTTCTTC. Protein sequence: CASSLEAGLWNEQFF. The V and J genes are TRBV5-1 and TRBJ2-1, with unresolved D. Germline values: CDR1 SGHRS, CDR2 YFSETQ. V shed 0 bases and J shed 7 bases, with 14 bases lying between them. The CDR3 covers 15 residues.

The chain combines TRBV7-9 with TRBJ2-7, with 8 bases identical to TRBD1. The CDR3 spans 15 residues. Looked up from germline, CDR1 is SEHNR and CDR2 is FQNEAQ (reference sequence). Trimming at V came to 7 bases and at J to 3 bases, leaving 11 bases not matched to a gene. CDR3 nucleotides: TGTGCCAGCACCCTCCCCGGGACAGGACGCTACGAGCAGTACTTC. This sequence encodes CASTLPGTGRYEQYF.

The chain employs TRBV3-1 (or the pseudogene TRBV3-2) and TRBJ1-5; D unresolved. V gave up 1 base and J gave up 5 bases, with 9 bases separating them. The CDR3 extends over 14 amino acids. The V gene's germline CDR1 is LGHDT and CDR2 YNNKEL (reference sequence). The CDR3 bases are TGTGCCAGCAGCCAAGGCGGAGGCGATCAGCCCCAGCATTTT. It yields the protein CASSQGGGDQPQHF.

The chain uses TRBV5-1 and TRBJ1-1; 7 bases match TRBD1. The CDR3 contains 14 residues. Germline CDR1 is SGHRS and CDR2 is YFSETQ. The trim removed 4 bases at V and 1 base at J, leaving 4 bases unmatched. The CDR3 here is CASSDAGGNTEAFF. The CDR3 DNA is TGCGCCAGCAGCGACGCAGGGGGGAACACTGAAGCTTTCTTT.

CDR3 bases: TGTGCCAGCAGCGGGCCTCCGTGGGCTTTCTTT. Amino acids: CASSGPPWAFF. This sequence joins TRBV11-2 and TRBJ1-1; D unclear. CDR3 size: 11 residues. Per the germline V gene, CDR1 is SGHAT and CDR2 is FQNNGV. V was trimmed by 5 bases and J by 11 bases, leaving 12 bases between them.

In DNA, the CDR3 is TGTGCCAGCAGCACCGACAGGGGTAGCACTGAAGCTTTCTTT. Translating gives CASSTDRGSTEAFF. The rearrangement links TRBV7-2 to TRBJ1-1; 8 bases agree with TRBD1. Trimming removed 5 bases from V and 4 bases from J; junction bases left unmatched: 6. CDR1 and CDR2 from the germline V gene are SGHTA and FQGNSA. CDR3 length: 14 residues.

This chain uses TRBV4-1 with TRBJ1-2; weak D call: TRBD1 (6 bases). V gave up 2 bases and J gave up 4 bases, with 17 bases separating them. CDR1 MGHRA and CDR2 YSYEKL come from the germline V gene. The length of the CDR3 is 16 residues. The CDR3 DNA sequence: TGCGCCAGCAGCCAAACCCCCGGAGCAGGGGCCTATGGCTACACCTTC. Its protein is CASSQTPGAGAYGYTF.

This clone appeared once. The chain combines TRBV4-2 with TRBJ2-1, with 7 positions matching TRBD2. CDR3 size: 16 residues. CDR1 LGHNA and CDR2 YNFKEQ come from the germline V gene. The V gene end was trimmed by 3 bases and the J gene end by 4 bases; junction bases not matched to a gene: 9. In DNA, the CDR3 is TGTGCCAGCAGCCAGGGGGGGACCAGTGGGTACAATGAGCAGTTCTTC. It encodes CASSQGGTSGYNEQFF.

This chain uses TRBV6-2 or TRBV6-3 with TRBJ2-7; D may be TRBD1 (6 bases). V lost 0 bases to trimming and J lost 13 bases, with 13 bases between them. Germline loops: CDR1 MNHEY, CDR2 SVGEGT. This CDR3 comprises 12 residues. The CDR3 DNA is TGTGCCAGCAGTTACTCGATGGGGGCCTTCTACTTC. It encodes CASSYSMGAFYF.

V gene TRBV10-2 combines with J gene TRBJ1-2, with TRBD1 matching 8 bases. V trimming: 5 bases; J trimming: 3 bases; junction bases outside the gene matches: 5. This CDR3 is built from 14 residues. Germline CDR1 is WSHSY and CDR2 is SAAADI. CDR3 nucleotides: TGCGCCAGCAGTCCTGACAGGGGAGACTATGGCTACACCTTC. Translated, it gives CASSPDRGDYGYTF.

The chain has TRBV7-9 and TRBJ1-4; TRBD1 matches 9 bases. The length of the CDR3 is 15 residues. The trim removed 5 bases at V and 3 bases at J, leaving 4 bases unmatched. Germline V gene lookup returns CDR1 SEHNR and CDR2 FQNEAQ (reference sequence). DNA of the CDR3: TGTGCCAGCAGCGCCCGGACAGGGGCTAATGAAAAACTGTTTTTT. Residues: CASSARTGANEKLFF. The whole variable domain, filled in from reference TRBV7-9 and TRBJ1-4, reads DTGVSQNPRHKITKRGQNVTFRCDPISEHNRLYWYRQTLGQGPEFLTYFQNEAQLEKSRLLSDRFSAERPKGSFSTLEIQRTEQGDSAMYLCASSARTGANEKLFFGSGTQLSVL.

This clone was counted once. V gene TRBV4-1 combines with J gene TRBJ1-1, with no clear D. Germline assignment: CDR1 MGHRA and CDR2 YSYEKL. The CDR3 is 13 residues long. V was shortened by 4 bases and J by 0 bases, with 6 bases between the two germline ends. The CDR3 region has the DNA TGCGCCAGCAGCCCCGGTTTGAACACTGAAGCTTTCTTT. It is translated as CASSPGLNTEAFF.

V and J are TRBV7-6 and TRBJ2-7, with D possibly TRBD1 on 6 matching bases. Trimming pared 6 bases from V and 4 bases from J, leaving 10 bases between. Germline V CDR1 and CDR2: SGHVS, FNYEAQ. CDR3 length equals 12 residues. The CDR3 DNA follows: TGTGCCAGCAGTTCGACAGGTTACGAGCAGTACTTC. It translates to CASSSTGYEQYF.

The chain carries TRBV6-5 and TRBJ1-1; 9 bases are shared with TRBD1. The CDR3 runs to 15 residues. In germline, CDR1 is MNHEY, CDR2 SVGAGI. V shed 4 bases and J 4 bases; nucleotides not matched to a gene: 7. The CDR3 spells CASSSGQGALTEAFF. The CDR3 DNA follows: TGTGCCAGCAGTTCGGGACAGGGCGCTCTCACTGAAGCTTTCTTT.

V gene TRBV6-6 combines with J gene TRBJ1-2; TRBD1 might be the D (5 bases). V was clipped by 5 bases and J by 2 bases, with 12 bases between them. The CDR3 extends over 14 amino acids. The germline gives CDR1 MNHNY, CDR2 SVGAGI (reference sequence). CDR3 in amino acids: CASSRTTKNYGYTF. In nucleotides, the CDR3 is TGTGCCAGCAGTAGGACAACTAAGAACTATGGCTACACCTTC.

The rearrangement uses TRBV5-1 and TRBJ1-1; D is ambiguous. Germline CDR1 SGHRS, CDR2 YFSETQ. CDR3 length equals 13 residues. V was cut by 6 bases and J by 7 bases, with 16 bases left in between. CDR3 sequence: CASTPWVAGEAFF. In DNA, the CDR3 is TGCGCCAGCACCCCTTGGGTTGCGGGTGAAGCTTTCTTT. Based on the CDR3 plus reference TRBV5-1 and TRBJ1-1, the full variable domain is KAGVTQTPRYLIKTRGQQVTLSCSPISGHRSVSWYQQTPGQGLQFLFEYFSETQRNKGNFPGRFSGRQFSNSRSEMNVSTLELGDSALYLCASTPWVAGEAFFGQGTRLTVV.

A note on this clone: Other nucleotide sequences from this sample produce the same CDR3. The chain has TRBV19 and TRBJ1-1, with D unresolved. Germline V lookup: CDR1 LNHDA, CDR2 SQIVND (reference sequence). V lost 5 bases to trimming and J lost 2 bases, with 9 bases between them. CDR3 size: 13 residues. This chain's CDR3 is CASSAGLNTEAFF. DNA for the CDR3: TGTGCCAGTAGTGCAGGACTTAACACTGAAGCTTTCTTT.

This sequence joins TRBV28 and TRBJ1-3; TRBD1 is a possible D gene (5 bases). V lost 6 bases, J lost 4 bases, and 16 bases lay in between. This CDR3 is built from 15 residues. Germline V CDR1 and CDR2: MDHEN, SYDVKM. CDR3 protein: CASSPRRGLGNTIYF. CDR3 sequence (DNA): TGTGCCAGCAGCCCTAGGAGGGGTCTGGGAAACACCATATATTTT. The entire variable domain, with the rest obtained from reference TRBV28 and TRBJ1-3, is as follows: DVKVTQSSRYLVKRTGEKVFLECVQDMDHENMFWYRQDPGLGLRLIYFSYDVKMKEKGDIPEGYSVSREKKERFSLILESASTNQTSMYLCASSPRRGLGNTIYFGEGSWLTVV.

The chain joins TRBV5-1 to TRBJ1-2; TRBD1 matches at 9 bases. Germline trimming cut 0 bases from V and 2 bases from J; bases unmatched to any gene: 17. Germline lookup yields CDR1 SGHRS and CDR2 YFSETQ. CDR3 size: 20 residues. The DNA of the CDR3 is TGCGCCAGCAGCTTGGCCTCTACCGGGACAGGGCATTTTAAAAACTATGGCTACACCTTC. The encoded protein is CASSLASTGTGHFKNYGYTF.

This chain connects TRBV25-1 to TRBJ1-1; 9 nucleotides agree with TRBD1. The germline gives CDR1 MGHDK, CDR2 SYGVNS. This CDR3 has 14 residues. The junction had 6 bases not matched to a gene; V was cut back by 4 bases and J by 6 bases. In DNA, the CDR3 is TGTGCCAGCAGTGCCACAGGGGGCGGCTCTGAAGCTTTCTTT. Its translation is CASSATGGGSEAFF.

J is TRBJ1-2 and V is TRBV29-1, with D tentatively TRBD1 (6 bases). Deletions cut 3 bases from V and 4 bases from J, with 21 bases between. Per the germline V gene, CDR1 is SQVTM and CDR2 is ANQGSEA. The CDR3 length is 16 residues. CDR3 sequence (DNA): TGCAGCGTTGAGAATAGGGGGACCCGCCCTGGCTATGGCTACACCTTC. Translating gives CSVENRGTRPGYGYTF. Full variable domain (rest looked up from reference TRBV29-1 and TRBJ1-2): SAVISQKPSRDICQRGTSLTIQCQVDSQVTMMFWYRQQPGQSLTLIATANQGSEATYESGFVIDKFPISRPNLTFSTLTVSNMSPEDSSIYLCSVENRGTRPGYGYTFGSGTRLTVV.

The chain carries TRBV6-2 or TRBV6-3 and TRBJ1-1; D is undetermined. The CDR3 consists of 15 residues. Trimming took 0 bases from V and 1 from J, leaving 9 bases between them. Germline CDR1 MNHEY, CDR2 SVGEGT. The CDR3 reads CASSYSRVGNTEAFF. The CDR3 DNA is TGTGCCAGCAGTTACTCGAGGGTCGGGAACACTGAAGCTTTCTTT.

About this clone itself: One end of the junction is discordant with germline, which a read error may explain. This same CDR3 is encoded by further DNA sequences in the sample. The chain employs TRBV4-2 and TRBJ1-1, with D uncertain. The CDR3 totals 19 residues. Germline V gene lookup returns CDR1 LGHNA and CDR2 YNFKEQ. Here the CDR3 DNA reads TGTGCCAGCAGCCAAAAGGGATCCCAAGGGAGTTGGAGAAACACTGAAGCCTTCTTT. This sequence encodes CASSQKGSQGSWRNTEAFF.

The rearrangement links TRBV7-3 to TRBJ1-1; D remains ambiguous. The germline V gene has CDR1 SGHTA and CDR2 FQGTGA. This CDR3 has 13 residues. The V end lost 4 bases, the J end lost 5 bases, and 11 bases lay between the germline ends. The CDR3 DNA reads TGTGCCAGCAGCTCGGCGGGTGGGACTGAAGCTTTCTTT. This translates into CASSSAGGTEAFF.

Only one count was recorded for this clone. This sequence joins TRBV5-1 and TRBJ2-7; D possibly corresponds to TRBD1 (5 bases). Trimming removed 5 bases from V and 3 bases from J, with 12 bases in between. The CDR3 totals 13 residues. Germline V gene lookup returns CDR1 SGHRS and CDR2 YFSETQ. The CDR3 region has the DNA TGCGCCAGCAGGAAGGACATGTTCTACGAGCAGTACTTC. Translated, it gives CASRKDMFYEQYF.

V gene TRBV13 combines with J gene TRBJ2-7, with 7 bases that match TRBD2. This CDR3 region has 14 residues. Germline CDR1 reads PRHDT; CDR2 reads FYEKMQ (reference sequence). The V gene end was trimmed by 4 bases and the J gene end by 4 bases; junction bases not matched to a gene: 7. Here the CDR3 reads CASSSPTSWYEQYF. For the CDR3, the DNA is TGTGCCAGCAGCTCCCCGACTAGCTGGTACGAGCAGTACTTC. The full variable domain, with the rest looked up from reference TRBV13 and TRBJ2-7, is AAGVIQSPRHLIKEKRETATLKCYPIPRHDTVYWYQQGPGQDPQFLISFYEKMQSDKGSIPDRFSAQQFSDYHSELNMSSLELGDSALYFCASSSPTSWYEQYFGPGTRLTVT.

The rearrangement uses TRBV6-2 or TRBV6-3 and TRBJ2-5, with a weak D call TRBD2 (5 bases). Germline CDR1 MNHEY, CDR2 SVGEGT. V was clipped by 0 bases and J by 2 bases, with 7 bases between them. There are 14 residues in the CDR3. CDR3 in DNA: TGTGCCAGCAGTTACTCGAGGGTACAAGAGACCCAGTACTTC. Translating gives CASSYSRVQETQYF.